What follows are 14 T cell receptor beta chains derived from one specimen sequenced in a study of beta chain features in type 1 diabetes. The investigators reverse transcribed all of the isolated RNA, so they sequenced expressed TCRB transcripts. Only in-frame clones appear in the TCRdb table, and some are missing; sequencing was by immunoSEQ multiplex PCR. Found here are about 350,000 clones, roughly a fifth of them singletons; the top ten hold around 0.044%. The specimen sequenced was naive CD4+ T cells from blood. The receptors were gathered from a woman aged 18-29 years in good health.

This clone was counted only a few times. The genes are TRBV30 and TRBJ1-1; D might be TRBD1 (5 bases). Trimming pared 1 base from V and 7 bases from J, leaving 10 bases between. This CDR3 contains 12 residues. The germline V gene has CDR1 GTSNPN and CDR2 SVGIG (reference sequence). The DNA for the CDR3 is TGTGCCTGGAGTGGGGGGGGGATTGAAGCTTTCTTT. Translation gives CAWSGGGIEAFF.

The chain recombines TRBV6-5 with TRBJ1-2; weak D call: TRBD1 (5 bases). Germline-derived CDR1 and CDR2 are MNHEY and SVGAGI. Trimming took off 6 bases at V and 8 bases at J, with 19 bases between the two ends. The CDR3 runs to 14 residues. CDR3 bases: TGTGCCAGCAGCCCTACTCGGGGGACCTTAGGCTACACCTTC. Protein sequence: CASSPTRGTLGYTF.

This clone was counted a single time. V gene TRBV18 combines with J gene TRBJ2-7; tentative D call: TRBD2 (6 bases). Per the germline V gene, CDR1 is KGHSH and CDR2 is LQKENI. V lost 4 bases and J lost 2, with 15 bases in between. CDR3 length: 15 residues. CDR3 nucleotides: TGTGCCAGCTCACAGAGAGATCCGGGGGCCTACGAGCAGTACTTC. Translation gives CASSQRDPGAYEQYF.

This clone was seen more than once but under ten times. V and J are TRBV19 and TRBJ2-3; 7 bases match TRBD1. From germline, CDR1 is LNHDA and CDR2 SQIVND (reference sequence). V shed 0 bases, J shed 11 bases, and the junction held 8 bases outside the gene matches. This CDR3 spans 14 amino acids. CDR3 region: CASSIEGQSRLQYF. For the CDR3, the DNA is TGTGCCAGTAGTATAGAGGGACAGTCCCGGCTGCAGTATTTT.

There are a few counts of this clone. V and J are TRBV9 and TRBJ2-5; tentatively, D is TRBD1 (6 bases). The CDR3 consists of 15 residues. In germline, CDR1 is SGDLS, CDR2 YYNGEE. Between the trimmed V and J ends, which lost 4 bases and 7 bases, there was a span of 20 bases. The CDR3 DNA follows: TGTGCCAGCAGCCCCAGGGGACCCAACCAGGGGACCCAGTACTTC. Its protein is CASSPRGPNQGTQYF.

The V gene is TRBV5-1, the J gene TRBJ2-7, with 7 bases fitting TRBD1. The CDR3 has 14 amino acids. Losses at the gene ends were 4 bases for V and 2 bases for J; bases not matched to a gene: 6. The germline gives CDR1 SGHRS, CDR2 YFSETQ. CDR3 sequence: CASSQDRSTYEQYF. The CDR3, as DNA: TGCGCCAGCAGCCAGGACAGGAGCACCTACGAGCAGTACTTC.

The rearrangement uses TRBV5-1 and TRBJ2-7; perhaps TRBD2 as D (6 bases). Trimming took 4 bases from V and 6 from J, leaving 14 bases between them. The CDR3 is 13 residues long. Germline lookup yields CDR1 SGHRS and CDR2 YFSETQ. CDR3 loop: CASSTSSELEQYF. CDR3 bases: TGCGCCAGCAGCACATCTAGCGAACTCGAGCAGTACTTC.

The chain is built from TRBV29-1 and TRBJ2-5; TRBD2 is a possible D gene (6 bases). Trimming shortened V by 7 bases and J by 3 bases, and 15 bases separated the two germline ends. The CDR3 runs to 13 residues. CDR1 is SQVTM, CDR2 ANQGSEA, per germline. The CDR3 DNA follows: TGCAGCGGGTCCTCTGGAGGGAAAGAGACCCAGTACTTC. This sequence encodes CSGSSGGKETQYF.

This clone was seen only a few times. The rearrangement joins TRBV29-1 to TRBJ2-1; the D gene is possibly TRBD2 (7 bases). V dropped 3 bases and J dropped 8 bases, with 17 bases sitting between them. This CDR3 comprises 14 residues. CDR1 is SQVTM and CDR2 is ANQGSEA in the germline V gene. CDR3 in amino acids: CSVEGAARGDEQFF. CDR3 bases: TGCAGCGTTGAGGGGGCGGCCCGGGGGGATGAGCAGTTCTTC.

The gene calls are TRBV29-1 and TRBJ2-5, with TRBD2 identical over 13 bases. Germline V gene lookup returns CDR1 SQVTM and CDR2 ANQGSEA. The CDR3 runs to 15 residues. Trimming cost V 6 bases and J 3 bases; bases outside gene matches: 7. CDR3 DNA sequence: TGCAGCGTCGCCGGACTAGCGGGAGTCAAAGAGACCCAGTACTTC. It encodes CSVAGLAGVKETQYF.

The V and J genes are TRBV27 and TRBJ2-7; a possible D gene is TRBD1 (6 bases). V was pared by 3 bases and J by 4 bases, with 25 bases between. CDR1 is MNHEY and CDR2 is SMNVEV in the germline V gene (reference sequence). This CDR3 is 18 amino acids long. The CDR3 region is CASSFRTASSTSVYEQYF. Written as DNA, the CDR3 is TGTGCCAGCAGTTTCCGGACAGCTTCTAGCACATCGGTGTACGAGCAGTACTTC.

The sample holds a few counts of this clone. The chain joins TRBV29-1 to TRBJ1-2, with D perhaps matching TRBD1 (6 bases). Deletions cut 7 bases from V and 2 bases from J, with 23 bases between. The germline V gene encodes CDR1 SQVTM and CDR2 ANQGSEA. The CDR3 is 16 residues long. The CDR3 is CSALFFREGGNYGYTF. Here the CDR3 DNA reads TGCAGCGCCCTATTCTTCAGGGAGGGGGGCAACTATGGCTACACCTTC.

The chain combines TRBV5-1 with TRBJ2-5; 13 bases are shared with TRBD2. The length of the CDR3 is 16 residues. V trimming: 3 bases; J trimming: 4 bases; junction bases outside the gene matches: 6. Germline V CDR1 and CDR2: SGHRS, YFSETQ. The chain's CDR3 is CASSWGTSGAGETQYF. CDR3 nucleotide sequence: TGCGCCAGCAGCTGGGGGACTAGCGGGGCTGGAGAGACCCAGTACTTC.

The chain links TRBV4-3 to TRBJ2-1; 8 bases line up with TRBD1. Germline CDR1 and CDR2: LGHNA and YSLEER. This CDR3 has 15 amino acids. J lost 6 bases, V lost 2 bases, and 6 bases had no gene match. The DNA of the CDR3 is TGCGCCAGCAGCCAATCCCGGACAGGGCTCAATGAGCAGTTCTTC. Its translation: CASSQSRTGLNEQFF.